The present entry profiles one T cell receptor (beta chain) with its context. The data were taken from a study of T cell repertoires in cytomegalovirus infection. The wider study: From public TCR beta signatures came an indication of both CMV infection and matching HLA type.

This CDR3 comprises 17 residues. Looked up from germline, CDR1 is SGHDT and CDR2 is YYEEEE. V was pared by 0 bases and J by 1 base, with 6 bases of the junction left unmatched. TCRdb re-called the reads through MiXCR, storing one row per CDR3 protein. Here the sample spans 350,000 to 500,000 distinct CDR3 sequences, under 40% being singletons. The V gene is TRBV5-6, the J gene TRBJ2-3; 9 nucleotides agree with TRBD2. This receptor was obtained from a human donor in good health (CMV status not recorded). Some clones in this sample may be carry-over from other donors' samples. The specimen was PBMCs. CDR3 sequence reads: CASSLAGASGGTDTQYF. The DNA for the CDR3 is TGTGCCAGCAGCTTGGCCGGGGCTAGCGGGGGCACAGATACGCAGTATTTT. Looking up the rest from reference TRBV5-6 and TRBJ2-3 gives the full variable domain: DAGVTQSPTHLIKTRGQQVTLRCSPKSGHDTVSWYQQALGQGPQFIFQYYEEEERQRGNFPDRFSGHQFPNYSSELNVNALLLGDSALYLCASSLAGASGGTDTQYFGPGTRLTVL.